Following are 13 T cell receptor beta chains from one sample sequenced in a study of T cell responses to AZD1222 COVID-19 vaccine. Assay used: immunoSEQ multiplex PCR; TCRdb lists only in-frame clones, some missing. The sample has under 85,000 clones, around 90% seen once; the top ten hold about 4.8%. Sequences were derived from peripheral blood, sampled on day 0 of MenACWY control vaccination. The source is an adult in good health.

The chain is built from TRBV11-2 and TRBJ1-4; 10 nucleotides line up with TRBD1. Trimming at V came to 0 bases and at J to 10 bases, leaving 5 bases not matched to a gene. CDR1 is SGHAT, CDR2 FQNNGV, per germline. The CDR3 has 15 residues. Here the CDR3 reads CASSLETGGAGKLFF. CDR3 DNA sequence: TGTGCCAGCAGCTTAGAGACAGGGGGCGCGGGAAAACTGTTTTTT.

V and J are TRBV28 and TRBJ2-7; 7 bases are a match to TRBD1. CDR3 length equals 15 residues. Unmatched junction bases numbered 6, after V lost 4 bases and J lost 0 bases. Germline CDR1 is MDHEN and CDR2 is SYDVKM. The CDR3 reads CASSYDRATSYEQYF. For the CDR3, the DNA is TGTGCCAGCAGTTATGACAGGGCAACCTCCTACGAGCAGTACTTC.

The J gene is TRBJ1-5, the V gene TRBV5-6, with D perhaps TRBD1 (5 bases). CDR1 and CDR2 (germline): SGHDT, YYEEEE. CDR3 length equals 13 residues. Trimming pared 5 bases from V and 11 bases from J, leaving 17 bases between. The CDR3, as DNA: TGTGCCAGCAGGGGGAGGGGAGAGAGTACCCAGCATTTT. Its translation: CASRGRGESTQHF. The variable domain in full, with the rest retrieved from reference TRBV5-6 and TRBJ1-5, is DAGVTQSPTHLIKTRGQQVTLRCSPKSGHDTVSWYQQALGQGPQFIFQYYEEEERQRGNFPDRFSGHQFPNYSSELNVNALLLGDSALYLCASRGRGESTQHFGDGTRLSIL.

The chain has TRBV5-3 and TRBJ1-6; possibly TRBD1 for D (5 bases). TRBV5-3 has ORF status, its function being uncertain. The CDR3 covers 14 residues. V lost 4 bases, J lost 7 bases, and 12 bases lay in between. The CDR3 sequence: CARSTGPANSPLHF. CDR3 DNA: TGTGCCAGAAGCACGGGACCGGCGAATTCACCCCTCCACTTT.

This sequence joins TRBV19 and TRBJ1-5; 10 bases match TRBD1. The CDR3 consists of 18 residues. Germline loops: CDR1 LNHDA, CDR2 SQIVND (reference sequence). The ends lost 4 bases at V and 3 bases at J; junction bases unmatched: 12. The chain's CDR3 is CASSTLLDRGRNNQPQHF. The DNA for the CDR3 is TGTGCCAGTAGTACCCTTCTTGACAGGGGGCGGAACAATCAGCCCCAGCATTTT.

The V call is TRBV6-5, the J call TRBJ1-2; perhaps TRBD1 as D (6 bases). Trimming left V 6 bases short and J 5 bases short, with 19 bases between. Germline assignment: CDR1 MNHEY and CDR2 SVGAGI. The CDR3 loop spans 15 amino acids. CDR3 DNA sequence: TGTGCCAGCAGATCCCCTTCGTGGGGGCCTTATGGCTACACCTTC. Its translation: CASRSPSWGPYGYTF.

This clone was detected once. The chain is built from TRBV5-6 and TRBJ1-1; D might be TRBD1 (5 bases). Germline V lookup: CDR1 SGHDT, CDR2 YYEEEE. The CDR3 contains 13 residues. V lost 0 bases to trimming and J lost 3 bases, with 6 bases between them. CDR3 in amino acids: CASSLVRDTEAFF. The CDR3 DNA reads as TGTGCCAGCAGCTTGGTCAGGGACACTGAAGCTTTCTTT.

The chain combines TRBV19 with TRBJ1-1; D perhaps matches TRBD1 (5 bases). Trimming took 5 bases from V and 2 from J, leaving 12 bases between them. In germline, CDR1 is LNHDA, CDR2 SQIVND (reference sequence). The CDR3 contains 14 residues. The CDR3 here is CASSPYDRNTEAFF. DNA for the CDR3: TGTGCCAGTAGTCCCTACGACAGAAACACTGAAGCTTTCTTT.

This chain connects TRBV28 to TRBJ1-4; 8 bases are shared with TRBD1. CDR3 size: 12 residues. Germline CDR1 reads MDHEN; CDR2 reads SYDVKM. After removal of 5 bases from V and 14 bases from J, the junction contained 7 bases not matched to a gene. The CDR3 reads CASSTTGGSLFF. CDR3 coding DNA: TGTGCCAGCAGTACAACAGGGGGATCGCTGTTTTTT.

The chain joins TRBV5-6 to TRBJ2-5; tentative D call: TRBD2 (7 bases). CDR1 is SGHDT, CDR2 YYEEEE, per germline. Trimming left V 4 bases short and J 1 base short, with 11 bases between. The CDR3 extends over 14 amino acids. For the CDR3, the DNA is TGTGCCAGCAGCAGGGGGGGGACCCAAGAGACCCAGTACTTC. This gives the protein CASSRGGTQETQYF.

The rearrangement joins TRBV2 to TRBJ1-2; TRBD1 matches at 10 bases. In germline, CDR1 is SNHLY, CDR2 FYNNEI. V lost 4 bases and J lost 7; bases outside the gene matches: 3. This CDR3 comprises 13 residues. CDR3 DNA sequence: TGTGCCAGCAGTGGACAGGGGGCCGGTGGCTACACCTTC. It yields the protein CASSGQGAGGYTF. Variable domain in full (rest from reference TRBV2 and TRBJ1-2): EPEVTQTPSHQVTQMGQEVILRCVPISNHLYFYWYRQILGQKVEFLVSFYNNEISEKSEIFDDQFSVERPDGSNFTLKIRSTKLEDSAMYFCASSGQGAGGYTFGSGTRLTVV.

This clone was seen once. Other DNA sequences of this sample code for an identical CDR3. The chain carries TRBV7-9 and TRBJ1-3, with 7 bases identical to TRBD1. Germline CDR1 and CDR2: SEHNR and FQNEAQ (reference sequence). The CDR3 has 14 amino acids. J was trimmed by 2 bases and V by 3 bases; bases with no gene match: 1. The CDR3 nucleotides are TGTGCCAGCAGCTTGGGGACAGCTGGAAACACCATATATTTT. It codes for CASSLGTAGNTIYF.

As regards this clone: One end of the junction is discordant with germline, which a read error may explain. The gene calls are TRBV6-1 and TRBJ2-3; D remains ambiguous. CDR1 and CDR2 (germline): MNHNS, SASEGT. This CDR3 has 11 amino acids. DNA of the CDR3: TGTGCCAGCAGGGAAGCAGATACGCAGTATTTT. Protein: CASREADTQYF.